These 15 T cell receptor beta chains share one sample of origin, sequenced in a study of cytomegalovirus exposure and HLA in healthy donors. PCR was performed using 60 Vbeta and 13 Jbeta primers. TCRdb's copy holds only in-frame clones and misses some; the assay was immunoSEQ multiplex PCR. This repertoire shows more than 110,000 clones, 77% found once; its top ten account for roughly 3.7%. Source material: PBMCs. These TCRs come from a male donor in good health and CMV-seronegative.

V usage is TRBV7-2 and J usage is TRBJ2-2, with D maybe TRBD1 (6 bases). Trimming removed 6 bases from V and 1 base from J, with 12 bases in between. Germline CDR1 is SGHTA and CDR2 is FQGNSA. The CDR3 has 15 amino acids. The CDR3 DNA reads as TGTGCCAGCAGGGCAGGGGTCAAGAACACCGGGGAGCTGTTTTTT. Protein: CASRAGVKNTGELFF.

This clone was seen more than once but under ten times. The CDR3 region has the DNA TGTGCCAGCAGTTTGGAGGGAAGAGCTAACTATGGCTACACCTTC. Translated, it gives CASSLEGRANYGYTF. This chain links TRBV6-6 with TRBJ1-2; D call uncertain. With 4 bases removed from V and 0 bases from J, the gap between germline ends came to 12 bases. In germline, CDR1 is MNHNY, CDR2 SVGAGI (reference sequence). CDR3 length equals 15 residues.

Comment on this clone: At one boundary the junction diverges from the germline segment, which might be a read error. The chain combines TRBV7-9 with TRBJ2-3; D gene uncertain. The CDR3 spans 15 residues. CDR1 SEHNR and CDR2 FQNEAQ come from the germline V gene (reference sequence). This CDR3 reads CSSRPPVRLGDTQYF. CDR3 DNA: TGTTCCAGCAGACCCCCAGTGCGGTTGGGAGATACGCAGTATTTT.

The chain employs TRBV12-5 and TRBJ1-2, with no clear D. The germline V and J ends were trimmed by 3 bases and 4 bases, with 6 bases remaining between them. The CDR3 covers 12 residues. Germline loops: CDR1 LGHNT, CDR2 FRNRAP. CDR3 loop: CASGFFIYGYTF. Here the CDR3 DNA reads TGTGCTAGTGGTTTTTTTATCTATGGCTACACCTTC.

This CDR3 reads CASSSTGTGNTEAFF. The CDR3, as DNA: TGTGCCAGCAGCTCAACCGGGACAGGGAACACTGAAGCTTTCTTT. This chain joins TRBV5-6 and TRBJ1-1; 8 positions match TRBD1. J gave up 1 base and V 3 bases, and 5 bases lay outside the gene matches. Germline V gene data show CDR1 as SGHDT and CDR2 as YYEEEE. The CDR3 is 15 amino acids.

CDR3: CASSFPGGGGRVTGELFF. CDR3 nucleotide sequence: TGTGCCAGCAGTTTCCCAGGTGGCGGGGGGCGGGTCACCGGGGAGCTGTTTTTT. This sequence joins TRBV28 and TRBJ2-2, with 8 bases fitting TRBD2. CDR3 length equals 18 residues. Germline values: CDR1 MDHEN, CDR2 SYDVKM. V lost 3 bases, J lost 4 bases, and 13 bases stayed unmatched.

This clone was found a few times. This chain connects TRBV6-5 to TRBJ1-1; D is undetermined. Germline values: CDR1 MNHEY, CDR2 SVGAGI. There are 15 residues in the CDR3. Trimming removed 2 bases from V and 0 bases from J, with 10 bases in between. CDR3 coding DNA: TGTGCCAGCAGTTACGGTGGGCGCCTGAACACTGAAGCTTTCTTT. Translated, it gives CASSYGGRLNTEAFF.

Relative to its sample, this clone is medium-sized. This chain links TRBV19 with TRBJ1-4; D remains unclear. Looked up from germline, CDR1 is LNHDA and CDR2 is SQIVND (reference sequence). V was trimmed by 1 base and J by 9 bases, leaving 6 bases between them. This CDR3 contains 12 residues. The CDR3: CASSIGGKKLFF. The CDR3 DNA reads as TGTGCCAGTAGTATAGGAGGGAAAAAACTGTTTTTT.

V and J are TRBV4-2 and TRBJ2-3; D unclear. Between the trimmed V and J ends, which lost 0 bases and 6 bases, there was a span of 10 bases. The CDR3 runs 14 residues. CDR1 is LGHNA, CDR2 YNFKEQ, per germline. The CDR3 region is CASSQDRSSDTQYF. In DNA form, the CDR3 reads TGTGCCAGCAGCCAAGATCGGTCATCTGATACGCAGTATTTT.

V and J are TRBV18 and TRBJ2-2, with D uncertain. This CDR3 contains 14 residues. The germline CDR1 and CDR2 sequences are KGHSH and LQKENI. Trimming pared 6 bases from V and 2 bases from J, leaving 10 bases between. CDR3 loop: CASSQSTNTGELFF. DNA for the CDR3: TGTGCCAGCTCCCAGTCGACTAACACCGGGGAGCTGTTTTTT.

A remark on this clone: Germline is not matched at one junction end, which may reflect a read error. V usage is TRBV7-7 and J usage is TRBJ1-5, with 7 bases matching TRBD1. The CDR3 covers 15 residues. Germline CDR1 SSHAT, CDR2 FNYEAQ (reference sequence). CDR3 coding DNA: TGTGCTAGCAGCTTGGAGGACAGGTTCAATCAGCCCCAGCATTTT. This gives the protein CASSLEDRFNQPQHF.

This rearrangement joins TRBV6-5 to TRBJ2-1; D is uncertain. In germline, CDR1 is MNHEY, CDR2 SVGAGI. The CDR3 is 16 amino acids. Trimming took 1 base from V and 5 from J, leaving 15 bases between them. In nucleotides, the CDR3 is TGTGCCAGCAGTTACTTGTCCGCTACGAAACACAATGAGCAGTTCTTC. It is translated as CASSYLSATKHNEQFF.

The V call is TRBV7-2, the J call TRBJ2-5; 12 nucleotides match TRBD2. Germline V gene data show CDR1 as SGHTA and CDR2 as FQGNSA. The trim removed 5 bases at V and 5 bases at J, leaving 12 bases unmatched. The length of the CDR3 is 17 residues. The CDR3 loop is CASSKLTTSGGLETQYF. CDR3 DNA: TGTGCCAGCAGCAAATTAACCACTAGCGGGGGGTTGGAGACCCAGTACTTC.

The chain couples TRBV10-2 to TRBJ2-5, with TRBD2 matching 9 bases. After removal of 4 bases from V and 2 bases from J, the junction contained 5 bases not matched to a gene. The CDR3 is 15 amino acids. CDR1 and CDR2 from the germline V gene are WSHSY and SAAADI. The CDR3 DNA is TGCGCCAGCAGTGTGGATCTAGCGGGACAAGAGACCCAGTACTTC. Residues: CASSVDLAGQETQYF.

The chain joins TRBV19 to TRBJ2-5, with TRBD1 matching over 9 bases. J gave up 1 base and V 7 bases, and 7 bases lay outside the gene matches. Germline V CDR1 and CDR2: LNHDA, SQIVND (reference sequence). The CDR3 contains 15 residues. The CDR3 sequence is CASKPGTGSQETQYF. CDR3 sequence (DNA): TGTGCCAGTAAGCCGGGGACAGGGTCCCAAGAGACCCAGTACTTC.